Listed below are T cell receptor beta chains from one sample, sequenced in a study of blood T cell repertoires in COVID-19. Data came from immunoSEQ multiplex PCR; TCRdb stores just in-frame clones and leaves some out. The repertoire holds roughly 250,000 clones, approximately 91% seen once, with around 1.3% in the top ten. What was sequenced was PBMCs or T cells enriched from blood (not recorded which). The source is a human donor in a cohort exposed to, infected with or recovered from COVID-19 (not recorded which). The donor label of this sample is uncertain. Each CDR3 is given without its conserved first and last residue. Some rows have no size entry. The others give once, few or many, or a class for an expanded clone.

ASSPHIEPGGEQY,TRBV18,few,TRBJ2-7
AITASRAGGNTIY,TRBV10-3,.,TRBJ1-3
ASSHDEGGRTEAF,TRBV2,.,TRBJ1-1
ATSSRDRGWRPQH,TRBV15,.,TRBJ1-5
ASSYDRRAEAF,TRBV12-3/TRBV12-4,.,TRBJ1-1
ASSQGRRGYT,TRBV16,.,TRBJ1-2
ASSQDPGDTQY,TRBV4-3,.,TRBJ2-3
ASSIRGLTGEKLF,TRBV19,.,TRBJ1-4
ASSHSRTYEQY,TRBV4-2,.,TRBJ2-7
ASSSLGGHGYT,TRBV28,.,TRBJ1-2
ASSLSGVTYEQY,TRBV27,.,TRBJ2-7
SVQPGTASYEQY,TRBV29-1,.,TRBJ2-7
ASSSRGWTEAF,TRBV5-1,.,TRBJ1-1
ASSLGGGPEETQY,TRBV11-2,.,TRBJ2-5
ATSGDRGGQY,TRBV24-1,.,TRBJ2-7
ASSLGTGNQPQH,TRBV7-9,few,TRBJ1-5
ASKQGETRGYT,TRBV18,.,TRBJ1-2
ASSYDRGNYGYT,TRBV6-5,.,TRBJ1-2
ASSPLGGALETQY,TRBV9,.,TRBJ2-5
ASSSFQGAAKLF,TRBV19,.,TRBJ1-4
AAWRVGSETQY,TRBV23-1,.,TRBJ2-5
ASRTGSYSNQPQH,TRBV27,.,TRBJ1-5